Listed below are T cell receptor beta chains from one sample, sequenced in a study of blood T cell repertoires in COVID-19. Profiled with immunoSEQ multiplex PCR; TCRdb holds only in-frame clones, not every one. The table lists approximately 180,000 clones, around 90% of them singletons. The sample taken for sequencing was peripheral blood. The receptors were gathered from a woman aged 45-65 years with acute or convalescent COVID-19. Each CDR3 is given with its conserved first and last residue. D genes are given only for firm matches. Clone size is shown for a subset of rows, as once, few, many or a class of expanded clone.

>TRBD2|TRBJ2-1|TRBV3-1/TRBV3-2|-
TGTGCCAGCAGCCATCTAGCGGGTGAGCAGTTCTTC
CASSHLAGEQFF
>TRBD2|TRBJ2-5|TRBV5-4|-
TGTGCCAGCAGCGGCGGACTAGCGGGGGTATCGCAAGAGACCCAGTACTTC
CASSGGLAGVSQETQYF
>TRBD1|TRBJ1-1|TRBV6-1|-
TGTGCCAGCAGTGAACAGGGGGCTGGTAAGACTGAAGCTTTCTTT
CASSEQGAGKTEAFF
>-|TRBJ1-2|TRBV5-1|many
TGCGCCAGCAGCTTGGCGCCGGTCTATGGCTACACCTTC
CASSLAPVYGYTF
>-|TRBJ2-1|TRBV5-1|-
TGCGCCAGCAGCTTGGACTCCCGCTCCTACAATGAGCAGTTCTTC
CASSLDSRSYNEQFF
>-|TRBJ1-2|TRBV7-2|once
TGTGCCAGCAGCTTAAACGCAGGAAAAAACTATGGCTACACCTTC
CASSLNAGKNYGYTF
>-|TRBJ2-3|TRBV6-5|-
TGTGCCAGCAGTTACGGACTCCTGGAGTTAGATACGCAGTATTTT
CASSYGLLELDTQYF
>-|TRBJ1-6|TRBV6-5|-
TGTGCCAGTTCTCTTTTCAGCGGGAGCAATTCACCCCTCCACTTT
CASSLFSGSNSPLHF
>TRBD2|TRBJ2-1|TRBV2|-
TGTGCCAGCAGTGGACTAGCGGGGGCGGGGAATGAGCAGTTCTTC
CASSGLAGAGNEQFF
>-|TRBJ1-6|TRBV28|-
TGTGCCAGCAGTTTACCCGGGGGGAGGGATAATTCACCCCTCCACTTT
CASSLPGGRDNSPLHF
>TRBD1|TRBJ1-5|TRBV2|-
TGTGCCAGCAGTTCTGACAGGGTCGGTCAGCCCCAGCATTTT
CASSSDRVGQPQHF
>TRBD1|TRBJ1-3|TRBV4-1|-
TGCGCCAGCAGCCAACGACAGGGGGACTCTGGAAACACCATATATTTT
CASSQRQGDSGNTIYF
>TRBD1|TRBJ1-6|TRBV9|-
TGTGCCAGCAGCGTAGGCGGACAGGGGGCGAGTCCCCTCCACTTT
CASSVGGQGASPLHF
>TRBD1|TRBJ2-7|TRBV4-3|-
TGCGCCAGCAGCCAGCGGATGACAGGGGGGTCCTACGAGCAGTACTTC
CASSQRMTGGSYEQYF